The 17 T cell receptor beta chains presented below share a single source sample, sequenced in a study of beta chain features in type 1 diabetes. Isolated RNA was reverse transcribed in full, so expressed TCRB transcripts were sequenced. Generated by immunoSEQ multiplex PCR, the TCRdb table keeps only in-frame clones and is missing some. The table shows some 330,000 clones, with 11% occurring only once. The sample taken for sequencing was naive CD4+ T cells from blood. The receptor source for this set is a woman in her twenties or thirties in good health.

J is TRBJ2-7 and V is TRBV7-9; TRBD2 agrees at 7 bases. The germline CDR1 and CDR2 sequences are SEHNR and FQNEAQ (reference sequence). The CDR3 has 15 residues. The V and J ends lost 4 bases and 1 base, in that order; junction bases with no gene match: 7. The DNA of the CDR3 is TGTGCCAGCAGCTCCGGGACTATCGATTCCTACGAGCAGTACTTC. This encodes CASSSGTIDSYEQYF.

The sample holds a few counts of this clone. The chain employs TRBV7-2 and TRBJ2-7, with 13 bases lining up with TRBD2. The V gene's germline CDR1 is SGHTA and CDR2 FQGNSA. This CDR3 is built from 14 residues. V was clipped by 6 bases and J by 4 bases; unmatched bases: 3. The CDR3 protein is CASRRTSGSYEQYF. DNA of the CDR3: TGTGCCAGCAGGCGGACTAGCGGGAGTTACGAGCAGTACTTC.

This clone came up a few times. V is TRBV2 and J is TRBJ1-2, with 9 bases identical to TRBD1. The CDR3 consists of 9 residues. The junction had 0 bases not matched to a gene; V was cut back by 6 bases and J by 13 bases. CDR1 SNHLY and CDR2 FYNNEI come from the germline V gene. CDR3 amino acids: CASRDRGTF. CDR3 sequence (DNA): TGTGCCAGCAGGGACAGGGGCACCTTC.

The rearrangement uses TRBV25-1 and TRBJ1-4; D is unresolved. This CDR3 region has 12 residues. Germline lookup yields CDR1 MGHDK and CDR2 SYGVNS. Trimming stripped 7 bases from V and 7 bases from J, with 10 bases between. The CDR3 nucleotides read TGTGCCAGCAACCCGACGGGTGAAAAACTGTTTTTT. It codes for CASNPTGEKLFF.

V is TRBV29-1 and J is TRBJ2-5, with a weak D call TRBD2 (5 bases). Deletions cut 6 bases from V and 4 bases from J, with 15 bases between. Germline loops: CDR1 SQVTM, CDR2 ANQGSEA. The CDR3 runs 13 residues. CDR3 DNA: TGCAGCGTCGCGTCCGGGAAGGGAGAGACCCAGTACTTC. Translating gives CSVASGKGETQYF.

The chain has TRBV5-6 and TRBJ2-7, with TRBD2 as a possible D gene (6 bases). Germline CDR1 is SGHDT and CDR2 is YYEEEE. The CDR3 is made up of 13 amino acids. V was pared by 4 bases and J by 2 bases, with 10 bases between. The CDR3 loop is CASSLGLTYEQYF. The DNA for the CDR3 is TGTGCCAGCAGCCTGGGACTGACCTACGAGCAGTACTTC. Looking up the rest from reference TRBV5-6 and TRBJ2-7 gives the full variable domain: DAGVTQSPTHLIKTRGQQVTLRCSPKSGHDTVSWYQQALGQGPQFIFQYYEEEERQRGNFPDRFSGHQFPNYSSELNVNALLLGDSALYLCASSLGLTYEQYFGPGTRLTVT.

In its sample, this clone was seen a few times. The chain is built from TRBV15 and TRBJ1-2, with D unclear. V was shortened by 0 bases and J by 7 bases, with 12 bases between the two germline ends. Per the germline V gene, CDR1 is LNHNV and CDR2 is YYDKDF (reference sequence). There are 14 residues in the CDR3. CDR3 sequence reads: CATSRDLGWIGYTF. The DNA for the CDR3 is TGTGCCACCAGCAGAGATCTCGGGTGGATTGGCTACACCTTC.

This clone was found a few times. This rearrangement joins TRBV5-1 to TRBJ2-3; D is unclear. Between the trimmed V and J ends, which lost 4 bases and 2 bases, there was a span of 14 bases. Per germline, CDR1 SGHRS and CDR2 YFSETQ. CDR3 size: 15 residues. CDR3 in DNA: TGCGCCAGCAGCCCCACAGAACTCACCACAGATACGCAGTATTTT. Translated, it gives CASSPTELTTDTQYF.

This clone was seen only a few times. The rearrangement uses TRBV9 and TRBJ1-4; 9 bases line up with TRBD1. The J segment lost 5 bases and the V segment lost 4 bases, leaving 6 bases of the junction unmatched. The CDR3 loop spans 15 amino acids. The germline CDR1 and CDR2 sequences are SGDLS and YYNGEE. CDR3 loop: CASSPSTGGNEKLFF. CDR3 sequence (DNA): TGTGCCAGCAGCCCTTCGACAGGGGGGAATGAAAAACTGTTTTTT.

Concerning this clone: Different DNA sequences within this sample yield the same CDR3. The rearrangement uses TRBV9 and TRBJ2-3, with 11 bases fitting TRBD2. The V gene end was trimmed by 3 bases and the J gene end by 2 bases; junction bases not matched to a gene: 2. This CDR3 is 15 amino acids long. The germline CDR1 and CDR2 sequences are SGDLS and YYNGEE. The CDR3 DNA is TGTGCCAGCAGCGCGACTAGCGGGACCACAGATACGCAGTATTTT. Protein: CASSATSGTTDTQYF. Together with reference TRBV9 and TRBJ2-3, the CDR3 gives the full variable domain: DSGVTQTPKHLITATGQRVTLRCSPRSGDLSVYWYQQSLDQGLQFLIQYYNGEERAKGNILERFSAQQFPDLHSELNLSSLELGDSALYFCASSATSGTTDTQYFGPGTRLTVL.

The V and J genes are TRBV19 and TRBJ1-2; TRBD1 might be the D (6 bases). This CDR3 is 14 amino acids long. The germline V gene has CDR1 LNHDA and CDR2 SQIVND (reference sequence). V was cut by 1 base and J by 4 bases, with 10 bases left in between. In DNA, the CDR3 is TGTGCCAGTAGTATAGCCCAGGACAGCTATGGCTACACCTTC. Its protein is CASSIAQDSYGYTF.

This clone appeared a few times. The V call is TRBV7-9, the J call TRBJ2-1; 7 nucleotides line up with TRBD1. Trimming took 1 base from V and 5 from J; bases not matched to a gene: 5. Germline CDR1 is SEHNR and CDR2 is FQNEAQ (reference sequence). This CDR3 is built from 15 residues. CDR3 residues: CASSLGGQRDNEQFF. CDR3 nucleotide sequence: TGTGCCAGCAGCTTAGGGGGACAGAGAGACAATGAGCAGTTCTTC. The variable domain in full, completed from reference TRBV7-9 and TRBJ2-1, reads DTGVSQNPRHKITKRGQNVTFRCDPISEHNRLYWYRQTLGQGPEFLTYFQNEAQLEKSRLLSDRFSAERPKGSFSTLEIQRTEQGDSAMYLCASSLGGQRDNEQFFGPGTRLTVL.

The sample holds a few counts of this clone. The V gene is TRBV6-6, the J gene TRBJ1-2; D possibly corresponds to TRBD1 (5 bases). Between the trimmed V and J ends, which lost 8 bases and 4 bases, there was a span of 20 bases. The CDR3 runs 15 residues. Germline CDR1 reads MNHNY; CDR2 reads SVGAGI (reference sequence). As DNA, the CDR3 is TGTGCCAGCCACCACATGGGGGGAGGCGGCTATGGCTACACCTTC. This codes for CASHHMGGGGYGYTF.

This rearrangement joins TRBV5-1 to TRBJ2-7; the match to TRBD1 covers 9 bases. CDR3 length equals 15 residues. V lost 0 bases to trimming and J lost 3 bases; unmatched junction nucleotides: 4. CDR1 and CDR2 from the germline V gene are SGHRS and YFSETQ. For the CDR3, the DNA is TGCGCCAGCAGCTTGGCAGGACAGGGGCTCTACGAGCAGTACTTC. Translation: CASSLAGQGLYEQYF.

The V call is TRBV28, the J call TRBJ2-3, with D tentatively TRBD1 (6 bases). V was cut by 7 bases and J by 0 bases, with 8 bases left in between. The germline CDR1 and CDR2 sequences are MDHEN and SYDVKM. This CDR3 has 13 amino acids. The CDR3: CASTGESTDTQYF. CDR3 sequence (DNA): TGTGCCAGCACAGGGGAGAGCACAGATACGCAGTATTTT. Filled out from reference TRBV28 and TRBJ2-3, the complete variable domain reads DVKVTQSSRYLVKRTGEKVFLECVQDMDHENMFWYRQDPGLGLRLIYFSYDVKMKEKGDIPEGYSVSREKKERFSLILESASTNQTSMYLCASTGESTDTQYFGPGTRLTVL.

There are a few counts of this clone. The chain joins TRBV28 to TRBJ2-1; tentatively, D is TRBD1 (6 bases). The germline gives CDR1 MDHEN, CDR2 SYDVKM. The CDR3 is 15 residues long. V lost 3 bases, J lost 6 bases, and 15 bases lay in between. The CDR3 bases are TGTGCCAGCAGTTTCTTTGGGGGCAGCTCCAATGAGCAGTTCTTC. Translating gives CASSFFGGSSNEQFF.

This clone was detected only a few times. The chain recombines TRBV7-3 with TRBJ2-3; TRBD1 aligns across 7 bases. The CDR3 has 13 residues. Looked up from germline, CDR1 is SGHTA and CDR2 is FQGTGA. V lost 4 bases, J lost 4 bases, and 2 bases stayed unmatched. Here the CDR3 reads CASSSTGADTQYF. The CDR3 nucleotides read TGTGCCAGCAGCTCTACAGGGGCAGATACGCAGTATTTT.